This T cell receptor beta chain was documented in a study of cytomegalovirus exposure and HLA in healthy donors. Both 60 Vbeta primers and 13 Jbeta primers went into the PCR. Only in-frame clones appear in the TCRdb table, and some are missing; sequencing was by immunoSEQ multiplex PCR. The table lists around 120,000 clones, approximately 72% of them singletons. CDR3 length: 14 amino acids. The germline V and J ends were trimmed by 10 bases and 0 bases, with 12 bases remaining between them. Germline CDR1 is MNHNY and CDR2 is SVGAGI (reference sequence). There are a few counts of this clone. The rearrangement links TRBV6-6 to TRBJ1-4, with TRBD1 as a possible D gene (6 bases). Sequenced: PBMCs. The TCR comes from a woman between 40 and 55 years old in good health and CMV-seropositive. CDR3 nucleotides: TGTGCCATGGGAAGGGGGACAACTAATGAAAAACTGTTTTTT. The encoded protein is CAMGRGTTNEKLFF.